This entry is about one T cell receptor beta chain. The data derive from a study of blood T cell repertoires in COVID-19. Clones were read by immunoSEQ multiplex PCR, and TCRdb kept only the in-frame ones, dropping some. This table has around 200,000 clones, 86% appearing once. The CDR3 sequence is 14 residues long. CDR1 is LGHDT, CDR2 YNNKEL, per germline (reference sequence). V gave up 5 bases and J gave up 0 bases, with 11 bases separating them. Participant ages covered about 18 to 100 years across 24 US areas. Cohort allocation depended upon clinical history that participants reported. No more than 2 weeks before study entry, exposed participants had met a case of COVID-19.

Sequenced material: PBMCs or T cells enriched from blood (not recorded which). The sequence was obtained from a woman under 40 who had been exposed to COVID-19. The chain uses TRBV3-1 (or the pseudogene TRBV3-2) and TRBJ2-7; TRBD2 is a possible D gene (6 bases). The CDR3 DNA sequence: TGTGCCAGCAGCAGGGACTTAACCTCCTACGAGCAGTACTTC. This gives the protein CASSRDLTSYEQYF.